The 12 T cell receptor beta chains listed next were all sequenced from one sample in a study of cytomegalovirus exposure and HLA in healthy donors. The PCR made use of 60 Vbeta and 13 Jbeta primers. This table comes from immunoSEQ multiplex PCR, and its TCRdb copy is limited to in-frame clones, with some not included. The profile shows approximately 150,000 clones, just under 80% of them singletons. Source material: PBMCs. The receptors were gathered from a man under 40 in good health and CMV-seronegative.

This rearrangement joins TRBV19 to TRBJ1-3; 7 positions match TRBD1. This CDR3 is 15 amino acids long. Trimming at V came to 7 bases and at J to 4 bases, leaving 10 bases not matched to a gene. Germline CDR1 is LNHDA and CDR2 is SQIVND (reference sequence). The DNA for the CDR3 is TGTGCCAGTACCCCTCCAGGGGGACCGGGAAACACCATATATTTT. This encodes CASTPPGGPGNTIYF.

The sample holds a few counts of this clone. V usage is TRBV6-1 and J usage is TRBJ2-7; no reliable D call. V dropped 4 bases and J dropped 4 bases, with 17 bases sitting between them. The CDR3 length is 15 residues. Looked up from germline, CDR1 is MNHNS and CDR2 is SASEGT. This CDR3 is CASSVEERWIYEQYF. CDR3 bases: TGTGCCAGCAGTGTCGAGGAAAGATGGATATACGAGCAGTACTTC.

The J gene is TRBJ1-1, the V gene TRBV6-6; D possibly corresponds to TRBD1 (5 bases). CDR1 is MNHNY, CDR2 SVGAGI, per germline (reference sequence). The CDR3 totals 15 residues. Trimming left V 5 bases short and J 0 bases short, with 13 bases between. The CDR3 reads CASSPGGPVNTEAFF. CDR3 coding DNA: TGTGCCAGCAGTCCCGGGGGACCCGTGAACACTGAAGCTTTCTTT.

This clone was counted a few times. This chain connects TRBV7-2 to TRBJ2-2, with TRBD2 matching 9 bases. CDR3 length equals 16 residues. The germline CDR1 and CDR2 sequences are SGHTA and FQGNSA. J was trimmed by 3 bases and V by 5 bases; bases with no gene match: 7. CDR3 sequence: CASSPLAGMDTGELFF. The CDR3 nucleotides read TGTGCCAGCAGCCCCCTAGCGGGAATGGACACCGGGGAGCTGTTTTTT.

The chain joins TRBV13 to TRBJ2-4; no reliable D call. V dropped 0 bases and J dropped 3 bases, with 9 bases sitting between them. The CDR3 loop spans 15 amino acids. The germline V gene encodes CDR1 PRHDT and CDR2 FYEKMQ (reference sequence). CDR3 residues: CASSLGRLGKNIQYF. In DNA, the CDR3 is TGTGCCAGCAGCTTAGGCAGGTTAGGCAAAAACATTCAGTACTTC.

The chain links TRBV6-6 to TRBJ2-1; TRBD2 matches at 11 bases. The ends lost 7 bases at V and 5 bases at J; junction bases unmatched: 7. Per germline, CDR1 MNHNY and CDR2 SVGAGI (reference sequence). This CDR3 contains 15 residues. This CDR3 reads CASNLLAGDHNEQFF. The CDR3, as DNA: TGTGCCAGCAACCTACTAGCGGGGGATCACAATGAGCAGTTCTTC.

J is TRBJ1-6 and V is TRBV13; D is perhaps TRBD1 (5 bases). CDR3 length: 17 amino acids. With 0 bases removed from V and 9 bases from J, the gap between germline ends came to 18 bases. Germline CDR1 reads PRHDT; CDR2 reads FYEKMQ (reference sequence). The CDR3 reads CASSLGRPGLLGSPLHF. Written as DNA, the CDR3 is TGTGCCAGCAGCTTAGGGCGGCCGGGACTGTTGGGTTCACCCCTCCACTTT.

The V gene is TRBV4-2, the J gene TRBJ2-1; 12 bases fit TRBD2. CDR1 is LGHNA, CDR2 YNFKEQ, per germline. The CDR3 is 19 residues long. The ends lost 4 bases at V and 7 bases at J; junction bases unmatched: 17. In nucleotides, the CDR3 is TGTGCCAGCAGCCCCCTCGGGGCTAGCGGGAGGGTTAATTTGAATGAGCAGTTCTTC. Encoded protein: CASSPLGASGRVNLNEQFF.

The gene calls are TRBV9 and TRBJ1-2, with a weak D call TRBD1 (5 bases). Between the trimmed V and J ends, which lost 2 bases and 0 bases, there was a span of 8 bases. The germline V gene encodes CDR1 SGDLS and CDR2 YYNGEE. The CDR3 extends over 14 amino acids. This CDR3 reads CASSVGGTNYGYTF. CDR3 bases: TGTGCCAGCAGCGTCGGGGGGACTAACTATGGCTACACCTTC.

The chain uses TRBV29-1 and TRBJ2-2, with TRBD2 identical over 8 bases. CDR1 SQVTM and CDR2 ANQGSEA come from the germline V gene. The CDR3 consists of 17 residues. V dropped 4 bases and J dropped 2; count of bases not matched to a gene: 12. CDR3 DNA: TGCAGCGTTGTGTTCGTTTTTCGGGAGGGTAACACCGGGGAGCTGTTTTTT. Encoded protein: CSVVFVFREGNTGELFF.

The rearrangement joins TRBV9 to TRBJ2-5, with 10 bases matching TRBD2. The CDR3 is 15 residues long. The V segment lost 0 bases and the J segment 6 bases; nucleotides outside the gene matches: 5. CDR1 SGDLS and CDR2 YYNGEE come from the germline V gene. Here the CDR3 DNA reads TGTGCCAGCAGCGTAGATAGCGGGGGGACCCAGACCCAGTACTTC. It yields the protein CASSVDSGGTQTQYF.

This chain connects TRBV7-2 to TRBJ1-5; 8 bases agree with TRBD1. The CDR3 spans 15 residues. Germline lookup yields CDR1 SGHTA and CDR2 FQGNSA. The V and J ends lost 2 bases and 6 bases, in that order; junction bases with no gene match: 6. CDR3 DNA: TGTGCCAGCAGCTTACGGACAGGGCACACTCAGCCCCAGCATTTT. This translates into CASSLRTGHTQPQHF. The variable domain in full, completed from reference TRBV7-2 and TRBJ1-5, reads GAGVSQSPSNKVTEKGKDVELRCDPISGHTALYWYRQSLGQGLEFLIYFQGNSAPDKSGLPSDRFSAERTGGSVSTLTIQRTQQEDSAVYLCASSLRTGHTQPQHFGDGTRLSIL.